This record covers a single T cell receptor beta chain. The antigen it recognizes is unknown. Base quality data are lacking; no much larger clone is found one base away. The sample is drawn from a study of beta chain features in type 1 diabetes listed by TCRdb under 2018. Study-wide context: Mean age, gender distribution, total cell number and subset yield were not different between patients and healthy donors. A total of 100 million to 140 million sorted cells were examined across all samples, and the number of cells per subset was strongly correlated with RNA yield. The study compared the TCRB repertoires of sorted circulating CD4+ T cell subsets in recently diagnosed type 1 diabetes patients with those in matched healthy donors. Whereas all 30 or so donors provided naive and central memory subsets, regulatory and stem cell-like memory subsets were isolated from just 8 patients and about eight healthy donors. Study-wide findings and limitations: Because cDNA was sequenced instead of genomic DNA, activated cells with high expression could be over-represented, although the groups did not differ in activation or CD3 levels. Only small numbers of individuals were included in the HLA sub-analyses, which left unresolved whether HLA type had any influence on TCRB rearrangement. The naive, central memory and regulatory TCRB repertoires appeared to resemble one another more closely among patients than among healthy donors. Shorter templates might be favored by PCR, yet because patient and control samples were amplified and corrected together, any such skew would affect both groups equally. Type 1 diabetes patients showed a moderate but significant shortening of TCRB CDR3 length in all four CD4+ subsets. Fewer insertions and more nucleotide deletions at VDJ recombination sites were observed in patients with type 1 diabetes, implying thymic rearrangement abnormalities.

The junction shows trimming of 5 bases on V and 2 bases on J, plus 12 bases between the germline ends. CDR1 and CDR2 are drawn from the germline V gene (reference sequence): MNHEY, SMNVEV. The CDR3 holds 14 amino acids from the cysteine to the phenylalanine. Just the 42-base CDR3 DNA is kept, in frame starting at base 1. The entire amount of isolated RNA was reverse transcribed using the High Capacity cDNA Reverse Transcription Kit, so the sequenced TCRB transcripts were expressed ones. Naive, central memory and regulatory T cell samples underwent deep immunoSEQ sequencing, averaging around 3.6 million total reads per sample. Sorted cells were lysed in RLT buffer and RNA was extracted with DNase-treated RNeasy Micro or Mini kits, depending on cell number. Each cell subset was processed separately to prevent cross-contamination, with patient and healthy donor samples processed together. Using the immunoSEQ multiplex PCR, TCRB sequences were amplified from cDNA into 87-bp fragments spanning the CDR3 region. Amplicons were sequenced on the Illumina HiSeq platform. The original pipeline was this. Synthetic template baselines were used to correct PCR bias computationally, reads within Hamming distance 2 were collapsed, and singletons that could not be merged were discarded. Reads were aligned to IMGT to assign V, D and J genes, CDR3 length, and insertions or deletions at six rearrangement sites. Within each subset, clonotype counts were normalized to sorted cell number, after which true diversity and Gini coefficients were computed with the tcR R package. The overlap coefficient, calculated on TCRB nucleotide sequences, was used to quantify repertoire sharing. Out-of-frame TCRB sequences from naive cells were analyzed as a proxy for the pre-selection repertoire. TCRdb holds this immuneACCESS table with in-frame rearrangements only. Some clones are missing; in checked studies, unresolved V genes explain under half, and the rest has no known cause. That table is the source of V, J and clone size, and D and trimming were worked out from the DNA. This sample gives 250,000 or so clones in total; around 68% of them show up just once. The top ten clones comprise around 0.05% of the sample.

From each donor, a single peripheral blood sample of about 120 mL on average was drawn into heparinised tubes. A BD FACSAria II was used to sort naive, central memory, regulatory and stem cell-like memory CD4+ T cells with a panel that included CD45RO, CCR7, CD25, CD127, CD95 and CD27. All sorted populations exceeded 95% purity. Right away, PBMCs were isolated by Lymphoprep density gradient centrifugation and were stained directly, with no culture step. To minimize batch effects, samples were stained and sorted in pairs, one healthy donor with one patient per experiment. The sequencing sample was made of naive CD4+ T cells from blood. The cell subset or site tag for this specimen amounts to: true naive CD4+ T cells. The rearranged chain carries TRBV27 and TRBJ1-1; no D gene is confidently identified. The sequence was obtained from a man aged 25-40 years in good health. The DNA sequence is given as TGTGCCAGCAGTCCCTGGAACCTTAACACTGAAGCTTTCTTT. Its protein is CASSPWNLNTEAFF.